This TCR beta chain was captured by sequencing in a study of molecular identifiers for immune sequencing clone quantification. Study-level findings and limits: Spiked Jurkat TCR RNA from one cell was reportedly detectable among fewer than 1.2 million naive cells. Beyond 20 RNA copies, clones held over 99% of effector molecules, compared with under 1% in naive cells. Underestimation of highly expanded clone sizes could arise where identical TCR molecules share a barcode.

TCRdb re-called the PCR reads with MiXCR, one entry per CDR3 protein. The table includes about 500,000 distinct CDR3 sequences, roughly 26% detected once. About this clonotype itself: Antigen specificity is unknown.

The germline CDR1 and CDR2 sequences are MDHEN and SYDVKM. CDR3 length equals 15 residues. V lost 6 bases and J lost 4, with 18 bases in between. As CD8+CD4-CCR7+CD45RA+ cells, naive CD8 T cells were sorted. The chain carries TRBV28 and TRBJ2-5, with D perhaps being TRBD1 or TRBD2 (7 bases each). The TCR comes from a human donor in good health. Some libraries in this study had Jurkat cell RNA spiked in. Material for sequencing was naive CD8+ T cells from blood, with Jurkat cell RNA spiked in. Subset noted: FACS-sorted CD8+CD4-CCR7+CD45RA+ naive T cells. The CDR3 coding sequence is TGTGCCAGCAGACCCCAGGGGGGGTCTCGAGAGACCCAGTACTTC. Translated: CASRPQGGSRETQYF.